This T cell receptor beta chain derives from a study of blood T cells in healthy people across ages. Overall study context: Template switching picked up about one barcoded beta molecule for each two T cells.

This CDR3 is built from 16 residues. V was clipped by 4 bases and J by 0 bases, with 16 bases between them. The germline gives CDR1 LGHNA, CDR2 YNFKEQ. Study-wide points: Estimated diversity, derived from one million T cells, was regarded as an underestimate.

About this clonotype itself: Antigen unknown.

Then a second PCR, running roughly 7 to 12 cycles, was carried out with a sample-barcoded 5' primer and a J-beta primer mix. TCRdb processed the 5' RACE reads anew with MiXCR; each CDR3 protein has one entry. The table lists over 600,000 distinct CDR3 sequences, about half of them singletons. Input material: blood. The sequence was collected from a man at least 80 years old in good health. The chain employs TRBV4-2 and TRBJ2-7; no firm D call. CDR3 nucleotide sequence: TGTGCCAGCAGCCTTAGGGAAGGGCCCAGCTCCTACGAGCAGTACTTC. This codes for CASSLREGPSSYEQYF.